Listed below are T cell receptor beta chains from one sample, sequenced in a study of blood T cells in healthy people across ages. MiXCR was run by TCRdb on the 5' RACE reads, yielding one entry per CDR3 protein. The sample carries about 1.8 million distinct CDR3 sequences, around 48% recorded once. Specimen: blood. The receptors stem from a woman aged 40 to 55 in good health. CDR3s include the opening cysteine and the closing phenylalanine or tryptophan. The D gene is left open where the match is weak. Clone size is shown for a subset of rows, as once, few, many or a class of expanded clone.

CSARYEQGMRVETQYF TGCAGTGCTAGATACGAACAGGGAATGCGTGTTGAGACCCAGTACTTC TRBV20-1 NA few TRBJ2-5
CASSQTSTGTGPQETQYF TGTGCCAGCAGCCAAACCTCCACGGGGACTGGGCCTCAAGAGACCCAGTACTTC TRBV4-2 NA few TRBJ2-5
CASSTSWGINEKLFF TGTGCCAGCAGTACCTCTTGGGGTATAAATGAAAAACTGTTTTTT TRBV6-5 NA NA TRBJ1-4
CASGRDSRRNEQFF TGTGCCAGCGGTAGGGACTCCCGGCGCAATGAGCAGTTCTTC TRBV28 NA NA TRBJ2-1
CASSPPKGATYNEQFF TGTGCCAGCAGCCCCCCTAAGGGGGCTACCTACAATGAGCAGTTCTTC TRBV7-9 TRBD1 NA TRBJ2-1
CASRRGRGSYNEQFF TGTGCCAGCAGACGAGGGAGGGGCTCCTACAATGAGCAGTTCTTC TRBV28 TRBD2 few TRBJ2-1
CASSSLGRGNEQFF TGCGCCAGCAGCTCCCTCGGCCGGGGGAATGAGCAGTTCTTC TRBV5-1 NA NA TRBJ2-1
CASTAVTGETQYF TGTGCCAGCACCGCGGTGACGGGGGAGACCCAGTACTTC TRBV12-3/TRBV12-4 NA NA TRBJ2-5
CASSYHGRGSLNTEAFF TGTGCCAGCAGTTACCACGGGAGGGGCAGCCTGAACACTGAAGCTTTCTTT TRBV6-2/TRBV6-3 NA NA TRBJ1-1
CSALAESSYEQYF TGCAGTGCACTTGCAGAAAGCTCCTACGAGCAGTACTTC TRBV20-1 NA NA TRBJ2-7
CASGRYSMSIGEQFF TGTGCCAGCGGACGATATTCTATGTCCATTGGGGAGCAGTTCTTC TRBV28 NA few TRBJ2-1
CSASRGQGISYEQYF TGCAGTGCTAGTAGGGGACAGGGAATCTCCTACGAGCAGTACTTC TRBV20-1 TRBD1 NA TRBJ2-7
CSADQGTYNEQFF TGCAGCGCTGACCAGGGAACCTACAATGAGCAGTTCTTC TRBV29-1 NA few TRBJ2-1
CSVDRGFGTGELFF TGCAGCGTTGATCGGGGATTCGGGACCGGGGAGCTGTTTTTT TRBV29-1 NA once TRBJ2-2
CSAGSPAGGDYGYTF TGCAGTGCCGGATCCCCGGCAGGGGGCGACTATGGCTACACCTTC TRBV20-1 TRBD1 NA TRBJ1-2
CASNQDGQGGETQYF TGCGCCAGCAACCAAGACGGCCAAGGGGGAGAGACCCAGTACTTC TRBV4-3 NA NA TRBJ2-5
CSARDWLASGNNEQFF TGCAGTGCTAGAGATTGGCTGGCTAGCGGTAACAATGAGCAGTTCTTC TRBV20-1 TRBD2 NA TRBJ2-1
CASSQRLAESTDTQYF TGTGCCAGCAGCCAACGACTAGCCGAGAGCACAGATACGCAGTATTTT TRBV7-9 TRBD2 NA TRBJ2-3
CASSFSGGPDDEQYF TGTGCCAGCAGCTTCTCGGGGGGGCCGGACGACGAGCAGTACTTC TRBV7-6 TRBD2 NA TRBJ2-7
CSVALNEYNEQYF TGCAGCGTAGCGCTCAATGAATACAATGAGCAGTACTTC TRBV29-1 NA few TRBJ2-5
CASSSSGRRNEQFF TGTGCCAGCAGCTCTTCCGGCCGGCGTAATGAGCAGTTCTTC TRBV13 NA NA TRBJ2-1
CASSYSIDPADVNTGELFF TGTGCCAGCAGTTACTCGATAGACCCAGCGGACGTTAACACCGGGGAGCTGTTTTTT TRBV6-2/TRBV6-3 NA NA TRBJ2-2
CASSYTRRQGPTEAFF TGTGCCAGCAGTTATACCCGACGACAGGGTCCGACTGAAGCTTTCTTT TRBV6-5 TRBD1 NA TRBJ1-1
CASSRTGEFKVYGYTF TGTGCCAGCAGCCGGACAGGGGAGTTCAAGGTTTATGGCTACACCTTC TRBV7-9 TRBD1 NA TRBJ1-2
CASRRTGALYEQYF TGCGCCAGCCGTAGGACAGGCGCCCTCTACGAGCAGTACTTC TRBV5-1 TRBD1 few TRBJ2-7
CASRATATNYGYTF TGTGCCAGCAGGGCGACAGCGACTAACTATGGCTACACCTTC TRBV6-2/TRBV6-3 NA NA TRBJ1-2
CASSYARAGRTGELFF TGTGCCAGCAGTTACGCTCGAGCAGGGAGAACCGGGGAGCTGTTTTTT TRBV6-2/TRBV6-3 NA NA TRBJ2-2
CASSQEETDNYGYTF TGCGCCAGCAGCCAAGAGGAGACTGATAACTATGGCTACACCTTC TRBV4-1 NA few TRBJ1-2
CASSQGLAGIYEQYF TGTGCCAGCAGCCAGGGACTAGCGGGTATATACGAGCAGTACTTC TRBV4-2 TRBD2 few TRBJ2-7
CASSFRGAEGGKNIQYF TGTGCCAGCAGTTTTCGGGGGGCGGAGGGAGGCAAAAACATTCAGTACTTC TRBV12-3/TRBV12-4 NA NA TRBJ2-4
CASSQDLTSGGDQYF TGTGCCAGCAGCCAAGATCTCACTAGCGGGGGAGACCAGTACTTC TRBV4-2 TRBD2 NA TRBJ2-7
CSVWTSSKRDTQYF TGCAGTGTTTGGACTAGCTCGAAGCGGGATACGCAGTATTTT TRBV20-1 TRBD2 NA TRBJ2-3
CAISEFGTSLSSYNSPLHF TGTGCCATCAGTGAGTTCGGGACAAGCTTAAGCTCCTATAATTCACCCCTCCACTTT TRBV10-3 NA NA TRBJ1-6
CASSPGQGFRPQHF TGTGCCAGCAGCCCCGGACAGGGCTTTCGGCCCCAGCATTTT TRBV7-2 TRBD1 NA TRBJ1-5
CASSPNPRTEPIYEQYF TGTGCCAGCAGCCCAAACCCAAGGACAGAACCCATCTACGAGCAGTACTTC TRBV28 NA few TRBJ2-7
CASSVIANTEAFF TGTGCCAGCAGCGTAATCGCGAACACTGAAGCTTTCTTT TRBV7-9 NA NA TRBJ1-1
CATSLWGNEQFF TGTGCCACCAGCCTTTGGGGCAATGAGCAGTTCTTC TRBV15 NA NA TRBJ2-1
CASGNSSYNEQFF TGCGCCAGCGGCAATAGCTCCTACAATGAGCAGTTCTTC TRBV5-1 NA NA TRBJ2-1
CASSRQPDSPRKLFF TGTGCCAGCAGCAGACAGCCGGACTCTCCCAGAAAACTGTTTTTT TRBV5-5 NA NA TRBJ1-4
CATSDTRAGTGVYNEQFF TGTGCCACCAGTGATACCCGAGCGGGGACAGGAGTATACAATGAGCAGTTCTTC TRBV24-1 NA NA TRBJ2-1
CASSGSGTMRTDTQYF TGTGCCAGCAGCGGTTCGGGGACAATGCGCACAGATACGCAGTATTTT TRBV9 NA once TRBJ2-3
CASSKPGTSGAKNIQYF TGCGCCAGCAGTAAACCGGGGACTAGCGGGGCCAAAAACATTCAGTACTTC TRBV4-1 TRBD2 NA TRBJ2-4
CASSLFRGAATSYEQYF TGTGCCAGCAGTTTATTCCGGGGGGCCGCGACCTCCTACGAGCAGTACTTC TRBV28 NA NA TRBJ2-7
CASSEWTSGSSQETQYF TGTGCCAGCAGTGAGTGGACTAGCGGGAGCTCTCAAGAGACCCAGTACTTC TRBV25-1 TRBD2 NA TRBJ2-5
CSVTGVKGEKLFF TGCAGCGTTACAGGGGTTAAAGGAGAAAAACTGTTTTTT TRBV29-1 TRBD1 few TRBJ1-4
CATSDPGDRGSYEQYF TGTGCCACCAGTGATCCGGGGGACAGGGGCTCCTACGAGCAGTACTTC TRBV24-1 TRBD1 NA TRBJ2-7
CASSPVGYSNQPQHF TGCGCCAGCAGCCCGGTGGGTTATAGCAATCAGCCCCAGCATTTT TRBV5-1 NA NA TRBJ1-5
CATSRAPNTEAFF TGCGCCACCTCCCGGGCTCCGAACACTGAAGCTTTCTTT TRBV4-3 NA few TRBJ1-1
CASTLIGGQSSYEQYF TGTGCCAGCACCCTAATAGGGGGACAGAGCTCCTACGAGCAGTACTTC TRBV28 TRBD1 NA TRBJ2-7
CASSLTGLAGGPSSIDTQYF TGTGCCAGCAGCTTAACCGGTCTAGCGGGGGGGCCCTCTAGCATAGATACGCAGTATTTT TRBV7-3 TRBD2 NA TRBJ2-3
CASSVRRDRGDGEETQYF TGTGCCAGCAGCGTAAGGAGGGACAGGGGGGACGGAGAAGAGACCCAGTACTTC TRBV9 TRBD1 NA TRBJ2-5